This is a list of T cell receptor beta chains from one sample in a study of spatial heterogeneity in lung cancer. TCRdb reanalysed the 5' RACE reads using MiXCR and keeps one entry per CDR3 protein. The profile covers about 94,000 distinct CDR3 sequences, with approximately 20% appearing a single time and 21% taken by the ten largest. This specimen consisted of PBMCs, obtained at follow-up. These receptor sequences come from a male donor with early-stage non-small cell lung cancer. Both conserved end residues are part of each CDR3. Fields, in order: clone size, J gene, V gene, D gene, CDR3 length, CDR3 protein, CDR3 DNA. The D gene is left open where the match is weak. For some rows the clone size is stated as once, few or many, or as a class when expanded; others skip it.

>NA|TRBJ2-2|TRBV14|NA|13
CASSQVRAGELFF
TGTGCCAGCAGCCAAGTTAGGGCCGGGGAGCTGTTTTTT
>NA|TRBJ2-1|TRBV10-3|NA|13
CAIKPGPRVEQFF
TGTGCCATCAAACCGGGGCCTCGCGTTGAGCAGTTCTTC
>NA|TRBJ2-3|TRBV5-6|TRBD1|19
CASSLVSGTGASSTDTQYF
TGTGCCAGCAGCTTGGTCAGCGGGACAGGGGCATCTAGCACAGATACGCAGTATTTT
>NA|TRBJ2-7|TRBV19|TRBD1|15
CASRRGTGVAYEQYF
TGTGCCAGTAGACGCGGGACAGGGGTAGCCTACGAGCAGTACTTC
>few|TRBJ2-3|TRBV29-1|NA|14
CSTPGQTRTDTQYF
TGCAGCACGCCCGGACAGACGAGAACAGATACGCAGTATTTT
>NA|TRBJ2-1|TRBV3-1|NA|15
CASSQSLVVYNEQFF
TGTGCCAGCAGCCAGTCCCTAGTGGTCTACAATGAGCAGTTCTTC
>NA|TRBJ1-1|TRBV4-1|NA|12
CASSQDGRGAFF
TGCGCCAGCAGCCAAGATGGGAGGGGAGCTTTCTTT
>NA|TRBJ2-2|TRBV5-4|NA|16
CASSFAGGPATGELFF
TGTGCCAGCAGCTTTGCCGGGGGGCCGGCCACCGGGGAGCTGTTTTTT
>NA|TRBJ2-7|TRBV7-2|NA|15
CASSLAVDRSYEQYF
TGTGCCAGCAGCTTAGCCGTGGACCGCTCCTACGAGCAGTACTTC
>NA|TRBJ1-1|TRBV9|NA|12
CASSGRGEGAFF
TGTGCCAGCAGTGGAAGAGGGGAGGGAGCTTTCTTT
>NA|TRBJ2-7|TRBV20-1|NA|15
CSARPTDRNSYEQYF
TGCAGTGCTAGACCTACGGACCGAAACTCCTACGAGCAGTACTTC
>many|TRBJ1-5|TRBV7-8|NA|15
CASSLVVADNQPQHF
TGTGCCAGCAGCTTAGTGGTGGCAGACAATCAGCCCCAGCATTTT
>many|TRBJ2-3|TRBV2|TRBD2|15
CASKPAGSSTDTQYF
TGTGCCAGCAAACCAGCGGGGTCGAGCACAGATACGCAGTATTTT
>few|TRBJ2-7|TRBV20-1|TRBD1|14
CSASGWTGNDEQYF
TGCAGTGCTAGTGGGTGGACAGGGAACGACGAGCAGTACTTC
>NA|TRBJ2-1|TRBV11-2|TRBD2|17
CASSLFLGGSSYNEQFF
TGTGCCAGCAGCTTATTTCTGGGCGGGAGCTCCTACAATGAGCAGTTCTTC
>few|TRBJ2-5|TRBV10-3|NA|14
CAISESKGMETQYF
TGTGCCATCAGTGAGTCTAAGGGGATGGAGACCCAGTACTTC
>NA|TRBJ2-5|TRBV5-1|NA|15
CASSFGEAVQETQYF
TGCGCCAGCAGCTTCGGGGAGGCGGTGCAAGAGACCCAGTACTTC
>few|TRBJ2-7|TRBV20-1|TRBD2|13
CSAREGTRHEQYF
TGCAGTGCTAGAGAAGGGACTAGGCACGAGCAGTACTTC
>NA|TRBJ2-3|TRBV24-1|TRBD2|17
CATSDPIGGGHSDTQYF
TGTGCCACCAGTGACCCTATTGGCGGGGGGCACTCAGATACGCAGTATTTT
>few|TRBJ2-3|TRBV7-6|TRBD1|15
CASSSNLGQGDTQYF
TGTGCCAGCAGCTCAAACTTAGGACAGGGCGATACGCAGTATTTT
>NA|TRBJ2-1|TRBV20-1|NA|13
CSARDRLGNEQFF
TGCAGTGCTAGAGATCGGCTAGGGAATGAGCAGTTCTTC
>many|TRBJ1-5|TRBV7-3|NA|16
CAGTGPHLYLNQPQHF
TGTGCCGGAACCGGGCCGCATCTATACCTAAATCAGCCCCAGCATTTT
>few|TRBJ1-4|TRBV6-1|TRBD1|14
CASTRTGDFEKLFF
TGTGCCAGCACACGGACAGGAGATTTCGAAAAACTGTTTTTT
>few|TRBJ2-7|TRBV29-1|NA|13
CSVVAQGPNEQYF
TGCAGCGTTGTCGCGCAGGGGCCCAACGAGCAGTACTTC
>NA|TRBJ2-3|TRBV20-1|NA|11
CSASGVRGQYF
TGCAGTGCTAGTGGGGTTAGAGGGCAGTATTTT
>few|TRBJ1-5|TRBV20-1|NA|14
CSAQRGNGNQPQHF
TGCAGTGCTCAAAGGGGCAATGGCAATCAGCCCCAGCATTTT
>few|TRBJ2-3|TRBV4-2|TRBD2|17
CASSQTGTSGTISAQYF
TGTGCCAGCAGCCAAACCGGGACTAGCGGGACCATTTCTGCGCAGTATTTT
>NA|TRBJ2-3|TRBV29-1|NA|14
CSVVRGPSTDTQYF
TGCAGCGTTGTGCGGGGGCCTAGCACAGATACGCAGTATTTT
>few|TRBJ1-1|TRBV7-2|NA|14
CASSLMNVNTEAFF
TGTGCCAGCAGCTTAATGAACGTGAACACTGAAGCTTTCTTT
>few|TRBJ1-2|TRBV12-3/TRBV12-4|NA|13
CASSLATGYGYTF
TGTGCCAGCAGTTTAGCGACGGGCTATGGCTACACCTTC
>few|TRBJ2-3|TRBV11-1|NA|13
CASSLATDRVTYF
TGTGCCAGCAGCTTAGCAACGGATCGCGTAACGTATTTT
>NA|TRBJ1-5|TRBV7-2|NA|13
CASSLQQYQPQHF
TGTGCCAGCAGCTTACAGCAATATCAGCCCCAGCATTTT
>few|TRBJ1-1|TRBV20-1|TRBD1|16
CSAKDPGQGMNTEAFF
TGCAGTGCTAAAGATCCGGGACAGGGGATGAACACTGAAGCTTTCTTT
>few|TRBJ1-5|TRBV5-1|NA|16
CASSLEPGDSNQPQHF
TGCGCCAGCAGCCTGGAGCCGGGAGACAGCAATCAGCCCCAGCATTTT
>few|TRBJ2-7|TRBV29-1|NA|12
CSVTTNSYEQYF
TGCAGCGTAACGACTAACTCCTACGAGCAGTACTTC
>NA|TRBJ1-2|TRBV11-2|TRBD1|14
CASSLEGQGSGYTF
TGTGCCAGCAGCTTAGAGGGACAGGGGAGCGGCTACACCTTC
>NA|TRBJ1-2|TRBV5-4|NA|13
CASSLERTYGYTF
TGTGCCAGCAGCTTGGAGCGGACTTATGGCTACACCTTC
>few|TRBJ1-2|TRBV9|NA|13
CASSAEDDYGYTF
TGTGCCAGCAGCGCGGAAGATGACTATGGCTACACCTTC
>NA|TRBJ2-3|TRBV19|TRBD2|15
CASSTQREWADTQYF
TGTGCCAGTAGTACGCAGCGGGAGTGGGCAGATACGCAGTATTTT
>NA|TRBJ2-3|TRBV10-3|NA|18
CAISPNTGQSVSTDTQYF
TGTGCCATCAGTCCCAATACAGGCCAGTCCGTGAGCACAGATACGCAGTATTTT
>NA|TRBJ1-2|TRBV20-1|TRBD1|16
CSARSGQGLFEDGYTF
TGCAGTGCTAGGTCCGGACAGGGGTTGTTTGAAGATGGCTACACCTTC
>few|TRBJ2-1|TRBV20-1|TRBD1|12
CSAQGTGNEQFF
TGCAGTGCTCAAGGGACAGGGAATGAGCAGTTCTTC